Presented here are 5 T cell receptor beta chains from one specimen sequenced in a study of identical twins. MiXCR, applied by TCRdb to the 5' RACE reads, yields one record per CDR3 protein. The repertoire holds under 300,000 distinct CDR3 sequences, with more than 13% as singletons. Specimen: memory (CD45RO+) T cells sorted from blood. The receptor source for this set is a young woman in good health.

The rearrangement uses TRBV20-1 and TRBJ1-2; possible D gene TRBD1, 6 bases. Germline-derived CDR1 and CDR2 are DFQATT and SNEGSKA (reference sequence). V was clipped by 2 bases and J by 4 bases, with 23 bases between them. The CDR3 spans 17 residues. The CDR3 nucleotides are TGCAGTGCTAGAAATGCGGAGAGGGGGGAGATTTCCTATGGCTACACCTTC. This sequence encodes CSARNAERGEISYGYTF.

This chain joins TRBV18 and TRBJ2-3; 11 nucleotides align to TRBD2. Germline V gene data show CDR1 as KGHSH and CDR2 as LQKENI. The CDR3 spans 14 residues. V lost 3 bases, J lost 10 bases, and 6 bases stayed unmatched. CDR3: CASSPPLAGVPQYF. CDR3 sequence (DNA): TGTGCCAGCTCACCGCCACTAGCGGGAGTCCCGCAGTATTTT.

This clonotype has a handful of counts. This rearrangement joins TRBV6-1 to TRBJ2-1; D remains unclear. The CDR3 is 13 residues long. Per the germline V gene, CDR1 is MNHNS and CDR2 is SASEGT. Trimming stripped 6 bases from V and 0 bases from J, with 6 bases between. The CDR3 DNA reads TGTGCCAGCAGGGCGATCTCCTACAATGAGCAGTTCTTC. Translation: CASRAISYNEQFF.

The table lists this clonotype with a few counts. The chain carries TRBV20-1 and TRBJ1-5, with D unresolved. With 2 bases removed from V and 7 bases from J, the gap between germline ends came to 12 bases. The CDR3 totals 13 residues. The germline V gene encodes CDR1 DFQATT and CDR2 SNEGSKA (reference sequence). In nucleotides, the CDR3 is TGCAGTGCTAGAACAGAGCCGGGGCAGCCCCAGCATTTT. This sequence encodes CSARTEPGQPQHF.

This chain links TRBV4-3 with TRBJ2-3; TRBD2 is a possible D gene (6 bases). V gave up 1 base and J gave up 11 bases, with 7 bases separating them. CDR3 length equals 11 residues. CDR1 and CDR2 from the germline V gene are LGHNA and YSLEER. DNA for the CDR3: TGCGCCAGCAGCCAAGCGGGACTGCAGTATTTT. It is translated as CASSQAGLQYF.